This T cell receptor (beta chain) appears in the sequencing data of a study of regulatory T cells in long-lasting Graves disease. With iRepertoire HTBI primers and Arm-PCR of CDR3 regions, TCR beta libraries were built. TCRdb itself ran the multiplex PCR reads through MiXCR, one entry per CDR3 protein. This sample has 200,000 to 250,000 distinct CDR3 sequences, with about 16% found just once. Time point here: newly diagnosed GD, antithyroid drugs for less than 3 months. PBMC RNA was the source of the TCR library. The sample was peripheral blood mononuclear cells (PBMCs), taken at new diagnosis, from a patient treated with antithyroid drugs. This clonotype originated in a female donor with Graves disease.

CDR3 protein: CASSVGQGESSRELFF. CDR3 nucleotides: TGTGCCAGCAGCGTAGGGCAGGGGGAATCTAGCCGGGAGCTGTTTTTT. V and J are TRBV9 and TRBJ2-2; 7 bases map to TRBD1. CDR3 length equals 16 residues. The V segment lost 0 bases and the J segment 9 bases; nucleotides outside the gene matches: 11. In germline, CDR1 is SGDLS, CDR2 YYNGEE. The full variable domain, completed using reference TRBV9 and TRBJ2-2, is DSGVTQTPKHLITATGQRVTLRCSPRSGDLSVYWYQQSLDQGLQFLIQYYNGEERAKGNILERFSAQQFPDLHSELNLSSLELGDSALYFCASSVGQGESSRELFFGEGSRLTVL.